These T cell receptor beta chains were read from a single sample in a study of T cell responses to AZD1222 COVID-19 vaccine. Clones were sequenced by immunoSEQ multiplex PCR, and TCRdb holds only the in-frame ones, with some missing. The sample holds 120,000 to 150,000 clones, 80% to 90% seen once. The sequences come from peripheral blood, collected on day 0 of AZD1222 vaccination. These receptors were taken from an adult in good health. Both conserved end residues are part of each CDR3. Each record gives: clone size, J gene, V gene, D gene, CDR3 DNA, CDR3 protein. The D gene is left open where the match is weak. Clone size is stated in some rows and not others, as once, few, many or a class when expanded.

>-|TRBJ1-3|TRBV7-8|-
TGTGCCAGCAGCTTAGAAGGGGCAGGGAGGGTAGGAAACACCATATATTTT
CASSLEGAGRVGNTIYF
>-|TRBJ1-2|TRBV6-6|-
TGTGCCAGCAGTTACGACAACAGTGGCTACACCTTC
CASSYDNSGYTF
>-|TRBJ2-7|TRBV11-2|TRBD1
TGTGCCAGCAGCGAAAACGCCGGGACAGGGTCCTACGAGCAGTACTTC
CASSENAGTGSYEQYF
>-|TRBJ2-1|TRBV14|TRBD2
TGTGCCAGCAGCCAAGGGAGAGCGGGAGCCCCCTACAATGAGCAGTTCTTC
CASSQGRAGAPYNEQFF
>-|TRBJ2-6|TRBV28|TRBD1
TGTGCCAGCAGTTTACCAGGGGGCGTCTCTGGGGCCAACGTCCTGACTTTC
CASSLPGGVSGANVLTF
>-|TRBJ1-6|TRBV11-2|TRBD1
TGTGCCAGCAGCTGGGGCGGACAGGGGGTAGGTTCACCCCTCCACTTT
CASSWGGQGVGSPLHF
>-|TRBJ1-4|TRBV6-4|-
TGTGCCAGCAGTGGGGGTTCGCAGCACCGTCGAAAACTGTTTTTT
CASSGGSQHRRKLFF
>-|TRBJ1-1|TRBV28|-
TGTGCCAGCAGTGCTAGATGGAACACTGAAGCTTTCTTT
CASSARWNTEAFF
>-|TRBJ2-7|TRBV5-1|-
TGCGCCAGCAGCGCGCCGGGAGCCTACGAGCAGTACTTC
CASSAPGAYEQYF
>-|TRBJ1-3|TRBV11-2|-
TGTGCCAGCCGAGCCTATTCGGGGAGGACCTCTGGAAACACCATATATTTT
CASRAYSGRTSGNTIYF
>-|TRBJ2-1|TRBV11-2|-
TGTGCCAGCAGCCGAAGACAAGGGGACAATGAGCAGTTCTTC
CASSRRQGDNEQFF
>-|TRBJ2-2|TRBV19|TRBD1
TGTGCCAGTAGTAACACAGGGGGAACCGGGGAGCTGTTTTTT
CASSNTGGTGELFF
>-|TRBJ2-7|TRBV28|TRBD1
TGTGCCAGCAGTTTAAGCCAGACAGGGGTTTACTTC
CASSLSQTGVYF
>few|TRBJ2-1|TRBV25-1|-
TGTGCCAGCAGTGAAATCAGAGGAGGGCAGTTCTTC
CASSEIRGGQFF
>-|TRBJ2-7|TRBV19|-
TGTGCCAGTAGTCTGGATAGGACAATGTACGAGCAGTACTTC
CASSLDRTMYEQYF
>-|TRBJ1-5|TRBV27|-
TGTGCCAGCAGTTTGAAATGGAGGGCGCCTGGGGCGAATCAGCCCCAGCATTTT
CASSLKWRAPGANQPQHF
>-|TRBJ2-2|TRBV29-1|TRBD2
TGCAGCGGCGGGACTAGCGGCCCCCGTGACACCGGGGAGCTGTTTTTT
CSGGTSGPRDTGELFF
>-|TRBJ1-1|TRBV28|TRBD1
TGTGCCAGCAGCCCCACCGGGACAGGGGCTTACACTGAAGCTTTCTTT
CASSPTGTGAYTEAFF
>-|TRBJ2-3|TRBV11-3|-
TGTGCCAGCAGCCCGTATGGGGCCACAGATACGCAGTATTTT
CASSPYGATDTQYF
>once|TRBJ1-6|TRBV3-1/TRBV3-2|-
TGTGCCAGCAGCCAAGACTTCACAGGGTATAATTCACCCCTCCACTTT
CASSQDFTGYNSPLHF
>-|TRBJ2-5|TRBV3-1/TRBV3-2|TRBD2
TGTGCCAGCAGCCAAGGGCTAGCGGGGACCGGGGCCCAGTACTTC
CASSQGLAGTGAQYF
>-|TRBJ1-6|TRBV5-5|-
TGTGCCAGCAGCTCCCCCCTTAGCGGGGGTTCACCCCTCCACTTT
CASSSPLSGGSPLHF
>-|TRBJ1-2|TRBV28|-
TGTGCCAGCAGCCCGGGCGGGGGTCTCTATGGCTACACCTTC
CASSPGGGLYGYTF
>-|TRBJ1-6|TRBV6-5|TRBD1
TGTGCCAGCAGGTCCGGGACAGGGACATATTCACCCCTCCACTTT
CASRSGTGTYSPLHF
>few|TRBJ2-1|TRBV7-8|-
TGTGCCAGCAGCCCCGGCATCGGGACGACCTCCTACAATGAGCAGTTCTTC
CASSPGIGTTSYNEQFF
>-|TRBJ2-7|TRBV11-2|-
TGTGCCAGCAGCCTCCCCCGTGGACTTAGTCTGTACTTC
CASSLPRGLSLYF
>-|TRBJ1-2|TRBV4-1|-
TGCGCCAGCAGCCCGAACAGGGCAGGCAACTATGGCTACACCTTC
CASSPNRAGNYGYTF
>once|TRBJ2-3|TRBV6-5|-
TGTGCGTCGCGAGCCCAGGTTATTGGAACAGATACGCAGTATTTT
CASRAQVIGTDTQYF
>-|TRBJ1-2|TRBV20-1|TRBD1
TGCAGTGCTAGTAACAGGGGGGACTATGGCTACACCTTC
CSASNRGDYGYTF
>-|TRBJ2-2|TRBV4-2|-
TGTGCCAGCCGGGGGAACACCGGGGAGCTGTTTTTT
CASRGNTGELFF
>-|TRBJ1-1|TRBV7-9|-
TGTGCCAGCAGCCCAAGAGGGGCCGAGGGGGCTTTCTTT
CASSPRGAEGAFF
>-|TRBJ1-3|TRBV27|-
TGTGCCAGCAGTTCCCCGGGGGGAAACACCATATATTTT
CASSSPGGNTIYF
>-|TRBJ1-2|TRBV6-6|TRBD1
TGTGCCAGCAGTTCCGTGGGACAGCACTATGGCTACACCTTC
CASSSVGQHYGYTF
>-|TRBJ2-4|TRBV2|TRBD1
TGTGCCAGCAGTGAAGAGGGACAGGGAACCAAAAACATTCAGTACTTC
CASSEEGQGTKNIQYF
>medium-sized|TRBJ2-5|TRBV2|-
TGTGCCAGCAGAGTACAGGGAGGGGCTAAAGAGACCCAGTACTTC
CASRVQGGAKETQYF
>-|TRBJ2-3|TRBV7-9|-
TGTGCCAGCAGCTCGGAGCGGGATACGCAGTATTTT
CASSSERDTQYF
>once|TRBJ2-1|TRBV9|-
TGTGCCAGCAGCGGGTGGAGAGCTGGGAATGAGCAGTTCTTC
CASSGWRAGNEQFF
>-|TRBJ1-1|TRBV9|-
TGTGCCAGCAGCGTAGCTGGGGGGAAGGGATCTGAAGCTTTCTTT
CASSVAGGKGSEAFF
>-|TRBJ2-7|TRBV28|-
TGTGCCAGCAGTTCCCTAGGGGCTCCGCTAAGGGGAGAGCAGTACTTC
CASSSLGAPLRGEQYF
>-|TRBJ2-3|TRBV9|TRBD2
TGTGCCAGCAGCTTGACTAGCGGGGCCTCTTATGATACGCAGTATTTT
CASSLTSGASYDTQYF
>-|TRBJ2-3|TRBV5-1|-
TGCGCCAGCAGCTCTGACCGATTCACGGATACGCAGTATTTT
CASSSDRFTDTQYF
>-|TRBJ1-2|TRBV15|-
TGTGCCACCAGCAGTTCCCTGGGGGGCTGTTGTGGCTACACCTTC
CATSSSLGGCCGYTF
>-|TRBJ1-1|TRBV9|TRBD1
TGTGCCAGCAGCTTAGGACAGGGTGAAGCTTTCTTT
CASSLGQGEAFF
>-|TRBJ2-5|TRBV2|TRBD2
TGTGCCAGCAGTGGGGGCCCGGGACTAGCGGAAGAGACCCAGTACTTC
CASSGGPGLAEETQYF
>once|TRBJ1-2|TRBV30|TRBD1
TGTGCCTGGAGTGCAGGGGGGGATACCTATGGCTACACCTTC
CAWSAGGDTYGYTF
>-|TRBJ1-5|TRBV9|-
TGTGCCAGCAGCCGAGGGCCTAGTGTGCGGCCCCAGCATTTT
CASSRGPSVRPQHF